What follows are 14 T cell receptor beta chains derived from one specimen sequenced in a study of neurological immune-mediated disorders. TCRdb re-analysed the 5' RACE reads in MiXCR, keeping a single row per CDR3 protein. This sample has over 25,000 distinct CDR3 sequences, with 9% to 13% found just once. Sequenced: PBMCs. The receptors come from a woman in her sixties in good health.

This clonotype has a count of ten or more. The V gene is TRBV5-1, the J gene TRBJ1-3; D possibly corresponds to TRBD1 (5 bases). Germline V gene lookup returns CDR1 SGHRS and CDR2 YFSETQ. Trimming stripped 4 bases from V and 0 bases from J, with 11 bases between. CDR3 length: 15 amino acids. In DNA, the CDR3 is TGCGCCAGCAGCCTAGGGACGGCCTCTGGAAACACCATATATTTT. This gives the protein CASSLGTASGNTIYF.

This clonotype was recorded at least ten times. The chain combines TRBV3-1 with TRBJ1-1, with 7 bases identical to TRBD1. From germline, CDR1 is LGHDT and CDR2 YNNKEL (reference sequence). V was pared by 6 bases and J by 11 bases, with 9 bases of the junction left unmatched. This CDR3 is built from 12 residues. The CDR3 DNA follows: TGTGCCAGCAGTTCCACAGGGGTTGGGGCTTTCTTT. Its protein product is CASSSTGVGAFF.

This clonotype was picked up many times. The chain is built from TRBV4-2 and TRBJ2-2, with D unclear. CDR3 length: 15 amino acids. Germline CDR1 and CDR2: LGHNA and YNFKEQ. The V gene lost 0 bases and the J gene lost 1 base, with 6 bases spanning the gap. The chain's CDR3 is CASSQDAGNTGELFF. CDR3 bases: TGTGCCAGCAGCCAAGATGCAGGGAACACCGGGGAGCTGTTTTTT.

The V gene is TRBV20-1, the J gene TRBJ2-5; 15 nucleotides line up with TRBD2. Germline CDR1 is DFQATT and CDR2 is SNEGSKA (reference sequence). Trimming removed 4 bases from V and 4 bases from J; junction bases left unmatched: 4. This CDR3 has 15 amino acids. CDR3 in amino acids: CSANGLAGGGETQYF. CDR3 DNA sequence: TGCAGTGCTAATGGACTAGCGGGGGGGGGAGAGACCCAGTACTTC.

The sample holds many counts of this clonotype. This chain connects TRBV7-2 to TRBJ2-1; no reliable D call. This CDR3 contains 13 residues. Between the trimmed V and J ends, which lost 3 bases and 8 bases, there was a span of 11 bases. Per germline, CDR1 SGHTA and CDR2 FQGNSA. The CDR3 DNA reads TGTGCCAGCAGCTTTGGGTTGGGTGATGAGCAGTTCTTC. It codes for CASSFGLGDEQFF.

This clonotype was picked up many times. The chain has TRBV7-2 and TRBJ1-6; D remains unclear. Germline V gene lookup returns CDR1 SGHTA and CDR2 FQGNSA. Trimming pared 5 bases from V and 9 bases from J, leaving 20 bases between. The CDR3 covers 16 residues. CDR3 in DNA: TGTGCCAGCAGCCCCCGTGCCGGGGAGCGGGGTTCACCCCTCCACTTT. Translating gives CASSPRAGERGSPLHF.

The table lists this clonotype with many counts. The gene calls are TRBV12-3 or TRBV12-4 and TRBJ1-5; unclear D gene. The V and J ends lost 1 base and 3 bases respectively, with 7 bases between them. The CDR3 is made up of 14 amino acids. The DNA of the CDR3 is TGTGCCAGCAGTTTAGGATCGGACAATCAGCCCCAGCATTTT. It codes for CASSLGSDNQPQHF.

The chain uses TRBV5-1 and TRBJ2-3; TRBD1 matches 7 bases. The DNA end lines up better with TRBJ1-5; the J call may be wrong. The CDR3 has 17 amino acids. Germline CDR1 reads SGHRS; CDR2 reads YFSETQ. The CDR3 here is CASSLISQGDGTDTQHF. CDR3 DNA: TGCGCCAGCAGCTTGATCAGTCAGGGGGACGGCACAGATACGCAGCATTTT.

This clonotype has at least ten counts. This chain joins TRBV20-1 and TRBJ2-7; TRBD2 is a possible D gene (6 bases). The CDR3 has 14 amino acids. CDR1 DFQATT and CDR2 SNEGSKA come from the germline V gene (reference sequence). V dropped 3 bases and J dropped 2 bases, with 14 bases sitting between them. CDR3 residues: CSASRAGPTYEQYF. The CDR3 nucleotides are TGCAGTGCTAGTAGAGCGGGCCCGACCTACGAGCAGTACTTC.

This clonotype was seen ten or more times. The V gene is TRBV7-2, the J gene TRBJ2-2; D gene unclear. The CDR3 has 13 residues. CDR1 is SGHTA, CDR2 FQGNSA, per germline. Trimming removed 7 bases at V and 4 bases at J, with 10 bases between. This CDR3 is CASTRRITGELFF. CDR3 bases: TGTGCCAGCACCCGACGGATCACCGGGGAGCTGTTTTTT.

At least ten counts were recorded for this clonotype. The CDR3 bases are TGTGCCATCACCCCCGGCACAGATACACCCCTCCACTTT. It translates to CAITPGTDTPLHF. V usage is TRBV10-3 and J usage is TRBJ1-6, with no clear D. This CDR3 contains 13 residues. Germline V gene lookup returns CDR1 ENHRY and CDR2 SYGVKD. V dropped 7 bases and J dropped 11 bases, with 15 bases sitting between them.

This clonotype was counted many times. This sequence joins TRBV5-5 and TRBJ1-5, with unresolved D. The length of the CDR3 is 13 residues. Germline V CDR1 and CDR2: SGHKS, YYEKEE (reference sequence). The germline V and J ends were trimmed by 2 bases and 5 bases, with 8 bases remaining between them. CDR3 amino acids: CASSFSLDQPQHF. The DNA of the CDR3 is TGTGCCAGCAGCTTCTCACTTGATCAGCCCCAGCATTTT.

This clonotype showed up many times. The chain links TRBV7-2 to TRBJ2-7; 9 positions match TRBD2. The CDR3 totals 19 residues. Looked up from germline, CDR1 is SGHTA and CDR2 is FQGNSA. Trimming removed 5 bases from V and 5 bases from J; junction bases left unmatched: 22. DNA for the CDR3: TGTGCCAGCAGCAAACTGTGGCAATATGGCGGGAGGGTCCCCCACGAGCAGTACTTC. Protein sequence: CASSKLWQYGGRVPHEQYF.

The rearrangement joins TRBV4-3 to TRBJ2-2, with TRBD2 matching over 9 bases. Trimming took 0 bases from V and 7 from J; bases not matched to a gene: 6. This CDR3 region has 16 residues. Germline V gene sequence: CDR1 LGHNA, CDR2 YSLEER. In nucleotides, the CDR3 is TGCGCCAGCAGCCAAGACCGAGCGGGGGGCATCGGGGAGCTGTTTTTT. This sequence encodes CASSQDRAGGIGELFF.